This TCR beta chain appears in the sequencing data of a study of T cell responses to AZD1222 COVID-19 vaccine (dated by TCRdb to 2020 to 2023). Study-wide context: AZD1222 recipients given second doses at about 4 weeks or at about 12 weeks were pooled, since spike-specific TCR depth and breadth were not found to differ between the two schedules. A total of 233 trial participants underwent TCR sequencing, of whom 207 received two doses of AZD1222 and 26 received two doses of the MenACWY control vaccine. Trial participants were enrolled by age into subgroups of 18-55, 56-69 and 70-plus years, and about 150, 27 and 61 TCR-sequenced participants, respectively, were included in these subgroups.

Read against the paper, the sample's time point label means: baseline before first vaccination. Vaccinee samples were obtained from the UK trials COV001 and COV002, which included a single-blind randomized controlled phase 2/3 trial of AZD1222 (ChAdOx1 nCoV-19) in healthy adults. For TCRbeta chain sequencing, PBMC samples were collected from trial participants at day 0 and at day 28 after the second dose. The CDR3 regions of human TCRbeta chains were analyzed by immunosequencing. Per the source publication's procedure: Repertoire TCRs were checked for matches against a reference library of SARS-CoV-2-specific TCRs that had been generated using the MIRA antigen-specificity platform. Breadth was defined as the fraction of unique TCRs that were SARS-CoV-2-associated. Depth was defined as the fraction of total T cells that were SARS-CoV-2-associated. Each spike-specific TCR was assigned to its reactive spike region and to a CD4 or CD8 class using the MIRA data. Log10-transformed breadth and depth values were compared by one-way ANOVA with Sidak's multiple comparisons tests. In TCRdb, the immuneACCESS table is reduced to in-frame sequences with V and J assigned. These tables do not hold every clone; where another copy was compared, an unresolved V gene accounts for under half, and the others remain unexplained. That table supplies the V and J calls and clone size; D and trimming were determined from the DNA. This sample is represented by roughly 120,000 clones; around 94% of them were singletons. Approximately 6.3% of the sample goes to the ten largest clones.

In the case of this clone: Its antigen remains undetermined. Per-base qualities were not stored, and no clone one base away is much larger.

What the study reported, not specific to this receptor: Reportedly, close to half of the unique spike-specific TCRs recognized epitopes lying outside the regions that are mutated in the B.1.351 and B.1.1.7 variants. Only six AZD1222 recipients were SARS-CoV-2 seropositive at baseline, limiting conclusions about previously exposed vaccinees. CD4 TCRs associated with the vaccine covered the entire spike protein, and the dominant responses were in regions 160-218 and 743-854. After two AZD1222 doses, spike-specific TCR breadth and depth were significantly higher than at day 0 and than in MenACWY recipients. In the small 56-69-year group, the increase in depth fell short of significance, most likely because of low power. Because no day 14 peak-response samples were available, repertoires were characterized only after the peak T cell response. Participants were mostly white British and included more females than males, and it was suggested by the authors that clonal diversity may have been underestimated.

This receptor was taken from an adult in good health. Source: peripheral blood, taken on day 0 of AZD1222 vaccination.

In nucleotide form, the sequence is TGCGCCAGCAGCTCAGAGTCACCCTCCTACGAGCAGTACTTC. This is translated as CASSSESPSYEQYF. This receptor chain uses TRBV5-1 and TRBJ2-7; no D segment can be confidently identified. CDR1 and CDR2 were assigned from the germline V gene as SGHRS and YFSETQ. The CDR3 holds 14 amino acids from the cysteine to the phenylalanine. Just CDR3 DNA is preserved here, 42 bases in frame from base 1. The V end loses 3 bases and the J end loses 0 bases, and a stretch of 10 bases separates them. The CDR3, completed at both ends by the reference TRBV5-1 and TRBJ2-7 genes, gives the full variable domain KAGVTQTPRYLIKTRGQQVTLSCSPISGHRSVSWYQQTPGQGLQFLFEYFSETQRNKGNFPGRFSGRQFSNSRSEMNVSTLELGDSALYLCASSSESPSYEQYFGPGTRLTVT.